These 24 T cell receptor beta chains were sequenced from one sample in a study of early T cells in non-severe SARS-CoV-2 infection. MiXCR was run by TCRdb on the 5' RACE reads, yielding one entry per CDR3 protein. The sample has about 83,000 distinct CDR3 sequences; roughly 13% are singletons. Sequencing used whole blood. The receptors were sampled from an adult who was a healthcare worker with PCR-confirmed SARS-CoV-2 infection or an uninfected control (not recorded which).

V usage is TRBV4-1 and J usage is TRBJ1-1, with a possible D match to TRBD1 (6 bases). Germline V gene sequence: CDR1 MGHRA, CDR2 YSYEKL. The CDR3 has 13 amino acids. The V end was cut by 6 bases, the J end by 3 bases, with 11 bases between. The CDR3 sequence is CASSNNRDTEAFF. In nucleotides, the CDR3 is TGCGCCAGCAGTAATAACAGGGACACTGAAGCTTTCTTT.

Comment on this clonotype: One base away lies a much larger clone, so this may be a sequencing read error. The rearrangement joins TRBV6-1 to TRBJ2-5; tentative D call: TRBD1 (5 bases). This CDR3 spans 13 amino acids. Per germline, CDR1 MNHNS and CDR2 SASEGT. The DNA for the CDR3 is TGTGTCAGTACTGCAGGGTTCCAAGAGACCCAGTACTTC. Translated, it gives CVSTAGFQETQYF.

This clonotype has more than one count but fewer than ten. The V gene is TRBV6-1, the J gene TRBJ2-7; no clear D gene. In germline, CDR1 is MNHNS, CDR2 SASEGT. V dropped 7 bases and J dropped 4 bases, with 23 bases sitting between them. CDR3 length equals 16 residues. DNA of the CDR3: TGTGCCAGCACCCTCGAGGTCTTGGTGGGTTCGTACGAGCAGTACTTC. Its protein is CASTLEVLVGSYEQYF.

J is TRBJ2-1 and V is TRBV7-2; perhaps TRBD2 as D (6 bases). Germline assignment: CDR1 SGHTA and CDR2 FQGNSA. V shed 2 bases and J shed 0 bases, with 11 bases lying between them. The CDR3 covers 16 residues. The CDR3 coding sequence is TGTGCCAGCAGCTTATCTGGGGGGAGCTCCTACAATGAGCAGTTCTTC. Encoded protein: CASSLSGGSSYNEQFF.

This clonotype was seen repeatedly, ten times or more. The chain combines TRBV9 with TRBJ1-6, with D possibly matching TRBD1 (5 bases). Germline V gene lookup returns CDR1 SGDLS and CDR2 YYNGEE. The CDR3 length is 14 residues. The V gene lost 3 bases and the J gene lost 8 bases, with 12 bases spanning the gap. CDR3 sequence reads: CASSATQGDSPLHF. CDR3 sequence (DNA): TGTGCCAGCAGCGCCACCCAAGGGGATTCACCCCTCCACTTT.

This clonotype was recorded many times. The chain couples TRBV3-1 to TRBJ2-7; unclear D gene. Trimming pared 0 bases from V and 2 bases from J, leaving 8 bases between. Germline lookup yields CDR1 LGHDT and CDR2 YNNKEL (reference sequence). The CDR3 sequence is 14 residues long. The CDR3: CASSQEGRAYEQYF. DNA of the CDR3: TGTGCCAGCAGCCAAGAAGGTAGAGCCTACGAGCAGTACTTC.

The rearrangement joins TRBV20-1 to TRBJ2-5, with D tentatively TRBD1 (6 bases). The germline CDR1 and CDR2 sequences are DFQATT and SNEGSKA (reference sequence). Trimming pared 5 bases from V and 5 bases from J, leaving 9 bases between. This CDR3 has 11 amino acids. DNA of the CDR3: TGCAGTGCTGGGCAGGGGGAGACCCAGTACTTC. Its translation is CSAGQGETQYF.

This clonotype was observed many times. The genes are TRBV7-2 and TRBJ2-3; D ambiguous. Trimming removed 5 bases from V and 2 bases from J, with 8 bases in between. The CDR3 loop spans 13 amino acids. CDR1 and CDR2 (germline): SGHTA, FQGNSA. CDR3 DNA sequence: TGTGCCAGCAGCCCTGAGATCACAGATACGCAGTATTTT. The encoded protein is CASSPEITDTQYF.

The chain couples TRBV9 to TRBJ2-5, with D perhaps matching TRBD1 (6 bases). CDR3 length: 17 residues. Trimming took 3 bases from V and 5 from J, leaving 23 bases between them. CDR1 and CDR2 from the germline V gene are SGDLS and YYNGEE. CDR3 sequence reads: CASSATDMTGLPETQYF. The CDR3 DNA reads as TGTGCCAGCAGCGCCACGGATATGACAGGACTCCCGGAGACCCAGTACTTC.

V gene TRBV18 combines with J gene TRBJ2-7, with TRBD1 identical over 10 bases. Germline CDR1 reads KGHSH; CDR2 reads LQKENI. V trimming: 2 bases; J trimming: 1 base; junction bases outside the gene matches: 5. The CDR3 extends over 16 amino acids. CDR3 amino acids: CASSPRGGQGSYEQYF. The CDR3 nucleotides read TGTGCCAGCTCACCAAGAGGGGGACAGGGGTCCTACGAGCAGTACTTC.

A word on this clonotype: A much larger clone differs by one base, so this may be a read error. V and J are TRBV10-3 and TRBJ2-5; TRBD1 is a possible D gene (6 bases). The germline CDR1 and CDR2 sequences are ENHRY and SYGVKD. CDR3 length: 15 amino acids. CDR3: CVISETSTGLETQYF. The CDR3 region has the DNA TGTGTCATCAGTGAGACTTCAACAGGGTTGGAGACCCAGTACTTC.

In this sample, this clonotype turned up many times. This chain links TRBV29-1 with TRBJ2-1; 7 nucleotides match TRBD2. The trim removed 4 bases at V and 3 bases at J, leaving 3 bases unmatched. The CDR3 sequence is 13 residues long. Looked up from germline, CDR1 is SQVTM and CDR2 is ANQGSEA. CDR3 residues: CSVGSGDYNEQFF. The DNA of the CDR3 is TGCAGCGTTGGCAGCGGGGACTACAATGAGCAGTTCTTC.

This clonotype was recorded many times. This chain joins TRBV27 and TRBJ2-7; 15 positions agree with TRBD2. This CDR3 comprises 16 residues. Germline V gives CDR1 MNHEY, CDR2 SMNVEV (reference sequence). With 6 bases clipped from V and 4 bases from J, the junction kept 7 bases outside the gene matches. The CDR3 DNA reads TGTGCCAGCAGACCGGGGACTAGCGGGGGGTGGTACGAGCAGTACTTC. Translating gives CASRPGTSGGWYEQYF.

The rearrangement joins TRBV7-8 to TRBJ1-1; D unclear. The CDR3 runs 14 residues. The V end was cut by 5 bases, the J end by 1 base, with 11 bases between. Looked up from germline, CDR1 is SGHVS and CDR2 is FQNEAQ. The CDR3 sequence is CASSAKKSNTEAFF. The CDR3 DNA follows: TGTGCCAGCAGCGCGAAAAAGTCGAACACTGAAGCTTTCTTT. Complete variable domain (other parts from reference TRBV7-8 and TRBJ1-1): GAGVSQSPRYKVAKRGQDVALRCDPISGHVSLFWYQQALGQGPEFLTYFQNEAQLDKSGLPSDRFFAERPEGSVSTLKIQRTQQEDSAVYLCASSAKKSNTEAFFGQGTRLTVV.

There are many counts of this clonotype. The chain combines TRBV15 with TRBJ2-2, with unresolved D. CDR1 is LNHNV, CDR2 YYDKDF, per germline (reference sequence). The CDR3 loop spans 13 amino acids. Trimming took 1 base from V and 4 from J, leaving 4 bases between them. This CDR3 is CATSRGTTGELFF. The CDR3 DNA follows: TGTGCCACCAGCAGAGGGACCACCGGGGAGCTGTTTTTT.

This clonotype has a count of ten or more. The chain carries TRBV18 and TRBJ2-1; 14 nucleotides agree with TRBD2. Germline CDR1 reads KGHSH; CDR2 reads LQKENI. This CDR3 is 19 amino acids long. J gave up 1 base and V 3 bases, and 8 bases lay outside the gene matches. CDR3 loop: CASSPDPGTSGGSYNEQFF. CDR3 in DNA: TGTGCCAGCTCACCGGATCCTGGGACTAGCGGGGGTTCCTACAATGAGCAGTTCTTC.

This clonotype came up many times. DNA for the CDR3: TGTGCCAGCAGCTTAGTAAAAGGAGGGACCCAGTACTTC. Its protein is CASSLVKGGTQYF. This chain uses TRBV7-8 with TRBJ2-5; D is perhaps TRBD2 (5 bases). The CDR3 consists of 13 residues. V was pared by 1 base and J by 7 bases, with 10 bases between. The V gene's germline CDR1 is SGHVS and CDR2 FQNEAQ. The variable domain in full, with the rest retrieved from reference TRBV7-8 and TRBJ2-5, is GAGVSQSPRYKVAKRGQDVALRCDPISGHVSLFWYQQALGQGPEFLTYFQNEAQLDKSGLPSDRFFAERPEGSVSTLKIQRTQQEDSAVYLCASSLVKGGTQYFGPGTRLLVL.

This clonotype has only a few counts. The rearrangement uses TRBV6-1 and TRBJ1-1, with D perhaps TRBD1 (6 bases). V shed 3 bases and J shed 7 bases, with 9 bases lying between them. The CDR3 runs to 12 residues. Germline V gives CDR1 MNHNS, CDR2 SASEGT. The chain's CDR3 is CASSDQGFEAFF. Here the CDR3 DNA reads TGTGCCAGCAGTGATCAGGGGTTTGAAGCTTTCTTT.

This clonotype has at least ten counts. This chain uses TRBV7-8 with TRBJ2-1; 8 nucleotides line up with TRBD2. V shed 5 bases, J shed 15 bases, and the junction held 18 bases outside the gene matches. Per the germline V gene, CDR1 is SGHVS and CDR2 is FQNEAQ. The CDR3 is 15 amino acids. The CDR3 DNA follows: TGTGCCAGCAGCAAAGTAGCGGGGACTTTGGAGTGGTGGTTCTTC. It encodes CASSKVAGTLEWWFF. Combining the CDR3 with reference TRBV7-8 and TRBJ2-1 gives the whole variable domain GAGVSQSPRYKVAKRGQDVALRCDPISGHVSLFWYQQALGQGPEFLTYFQNEAQLDKSGLPSDRFFAERPEGSVSTLKIQRTQQEDSAVYLCASSKVAGTLEWWFFGPGTRLTVL.

There are a few counts of this clonotype. The chain combines TRBV27 with TRBJ1-5, with 10 nucleotides matching TRBD1. The germline gives CDR1 MNHEY, CDR2 SMNVEV (reference sequence). V was clipped by 7 bases and J by 5 bases; unmatched bases: 8. The CDR3 consists of 15 residues. This CDR3 reads CASILGQGSYQPQHF. CDR3 coding DNA: TGTGCCAGCATCCTGGGACAGGGGTCGTATCAGCCCCAGCATTTT.

The gene calls are TRBV5-5 and TRBJ1-5, with D possibly being TRBD1 (5 bases). CDR1 and CDR2 from the germline V gene are SGHKS and YYEKEE (reference sequence). CDR3 length equals 15 residues. V dropped 4 bases and J dropped 5 bases, with 16 bases sitting between them. Here the CDR3 reads CASSPSPTDHQPQHF. The CDR3 DNA follows: TGTGCCAGCAGCCCTTCCCCGACAGACCATCAGCCCCAGCATTTT. Using reference TRBV5-5 and TRBJ1-5 for the parts outside the CDR3, the full variable domain is DAGVTQSPTHLIKTRGQQVTLRCSPISGHKSVSWYQQVLGQGPQFIFQYYEKEERGRGNFPDRFSARQFPNYSSELNVNALLLGDSALYLCASSPSPTDHQPQHFGDGTRLSIL.

The chain employs TRBV6-6 and TRBJ2-5, with D possibly matching TRBD1 (6 bases). V lost 2 bases, J lost 5 bases, and 12 bases lay in between. The germline V gene encodes CDR1 MNHNY and CDR2 SVGAGI (reference sequence). The CDR3 contains 14 residues. The CDR3 nucleotides read TGTGCCAGCAGTTACCGAACAGGGCAGGAGACCCAGTACTTC. It translates to CASSYRTGQETQYF.

For this clonotype: This could be a read error, since a much larger clone is one nucleotide away. The rearrangement uses TRBV18 and TRBJ2-1; TRBD1 might be the D (6 bases). V was clipped by 2 bases and J by 9 bases, with 17 bases between them. Per germline, CDR1 KGHSH and CDR2 LQKENI. CDR3 length: 15 residues. DNA of the CDR3: TGTGCCAGCTCACCAAGGGGGACACCCGGCAGTGAGCAGTTCTTC. It specifies CASSPRGTPGSEQFF.

Many counts were recorded for this clonotype. The chain joins TRBV6-2 or TRBV6-3 to TRBJ1-2; D is uncertain. Between the trimmed V and J ends, which lost 4 bases and 2 bases, there was a span of 8 bases. The CDR3 runs 13 residues. Germline V gene lookup returns CDR1 MNHEY and CDR2 SVGEGT. The CDR3 protein is CASSWYTNYGYTF. Written as DNA, the CDR3 is TGTGCCAGCAGTTGGTACACAAACTATGGCTACACCTTC.